The sequence of this TCR beta chain was determined in a study of breast tumors, draining lymph nodes, adjacent tissues. TCRdb reprocessed the multiplex PCR reads via MiXCR and lists one record per CDR3 protein. The sample holds about 200,000 distinct CDR3 sequences, around 33% seen once. This clonotype has a count of ten or more. Its antigen remains unidentified. Germline CDR1 reads SGHTS; CDR2 reads YDEGEE. The CDR3 runs 16 residues. Germline trimming cut 4 bases from V and 4 bases from J; bases unmatched to any gene: 13. Samples came from axillary lymph nodes draining the breast cancer. Study-wide results and caveats: The lymph node origin of tumor T cells was framed as consistent with a hypothesis, not demonstrated. Tumor and nontumor repertoires were significantly more similar in luminal-like than in basal-like breast cancer. Tumors had less TCR diversity than lymph nodes, more than nontumor tissue.

The chain combines TRBV5-8 with TRBJ1-2, with 7 bases fitting TRBD1. The specimen sequenced was axillary lymph node tissue. The TCR sequence derives from a female donor with breast cancer. Some clones in this sample may be carry-over from other donors' samples. In DNA form, the CDR3 reads TGTGCCAGCAGCCCCGCTGGCGAGACAGGGAGCTATGGCTACACCTTC. The encoded protein is CASSPAGETGSYGYTF.